This T cell receptor (beta chain) stems from a study of technical replicates of blood from several donors. The assay was immunoSEQ multiplex PCR, and TCRdb's table has in-frame clones only and misses some. The sample consists of approximately 79,000 clones, 95% to 97% of them appearing once. The trim removed 3 bases at V and 8 bases at J, leaving 7 bases unmatched. The CDR3 consists of 14 residues. Germline assignment: CDR1 SGHNT and CDR2 YENEEA. Sequencing was done on a sample of T cells isolated from PBMCs. The genes are TRBV11-3 and TRBJ1-2; 9 positions match TRBD1. The clonotype comes from a human donor in good health. The CDR3 region is CASSLGGQGNGYTF. The CDR3 DNA reads as TGTGCCAGCAGCTTGGGGGGACAGGGCAACGGCTACACCTTC.